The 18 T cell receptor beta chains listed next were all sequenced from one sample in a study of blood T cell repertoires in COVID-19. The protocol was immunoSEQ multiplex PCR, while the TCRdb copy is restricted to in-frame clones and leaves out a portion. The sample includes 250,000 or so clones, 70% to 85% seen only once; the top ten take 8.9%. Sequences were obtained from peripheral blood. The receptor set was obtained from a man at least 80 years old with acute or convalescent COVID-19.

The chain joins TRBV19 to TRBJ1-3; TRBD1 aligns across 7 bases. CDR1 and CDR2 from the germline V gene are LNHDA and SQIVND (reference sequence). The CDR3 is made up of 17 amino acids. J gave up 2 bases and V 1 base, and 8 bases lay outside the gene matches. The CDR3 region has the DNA TGTGCCAGTAGTATAGGTCTGGCAGGGGGACCTGGAAACACCATATATTTT. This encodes CASSIGLAGGPGNTIYF.

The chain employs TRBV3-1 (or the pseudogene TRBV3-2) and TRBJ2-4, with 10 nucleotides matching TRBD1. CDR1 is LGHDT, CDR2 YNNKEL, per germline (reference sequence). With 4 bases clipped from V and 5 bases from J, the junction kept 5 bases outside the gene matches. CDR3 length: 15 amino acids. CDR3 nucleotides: TGTGCCAGCAGCCCCCGGACAGGGGGGGAAAACATTCAGTACTTC. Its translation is CASSPRTGGENIQYF.

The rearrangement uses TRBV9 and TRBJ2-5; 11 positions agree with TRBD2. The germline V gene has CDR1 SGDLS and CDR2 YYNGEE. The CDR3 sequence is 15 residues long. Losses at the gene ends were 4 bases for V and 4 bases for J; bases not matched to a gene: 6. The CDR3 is CASSTLAGARETQYF. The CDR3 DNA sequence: TGTGCCAGCAGCACACTAGCGGGAGCGAGAGAGACCCAGTACTTC.

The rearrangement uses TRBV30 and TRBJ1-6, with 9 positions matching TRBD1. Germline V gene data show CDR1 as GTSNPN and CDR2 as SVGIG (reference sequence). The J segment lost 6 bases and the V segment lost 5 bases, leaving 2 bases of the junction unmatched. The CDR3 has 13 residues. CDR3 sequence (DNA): TGTGCCTGGGGACAGGGGTCTAATTCACCCCTCCACTTT. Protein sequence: CAWGQGSNSPLHF.

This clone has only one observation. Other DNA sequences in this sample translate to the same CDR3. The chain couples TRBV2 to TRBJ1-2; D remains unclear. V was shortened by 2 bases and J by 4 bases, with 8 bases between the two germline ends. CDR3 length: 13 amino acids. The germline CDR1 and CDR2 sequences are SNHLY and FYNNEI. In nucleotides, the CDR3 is TGTGCCAGCAGTGAATTTGGGAGCTATGGCTACACCTTC. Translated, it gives CASSEFGSYGYTF.

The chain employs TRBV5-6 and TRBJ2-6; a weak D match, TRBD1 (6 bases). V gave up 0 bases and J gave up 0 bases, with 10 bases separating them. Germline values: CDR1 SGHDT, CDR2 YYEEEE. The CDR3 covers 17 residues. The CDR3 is CASSLVGQRSGANVLTF. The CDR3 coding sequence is TGTGCCAGCAGCTTGGTGGGACAACGCTCTGGGGCCAACGTCCTGACTTTC.

The CDR3 reads CASRSPGQGAGEQYF. DNA of the CDR3: TGTGCCAGCAGATCGCCGGGACAGGGGGCAGGCGAGCAGTACTTC. This sequence joins TRBV6-5 and TRBJ2-7, with 12 bases identical to TRBD1. V was clipped by 6 bases and J by 6 bases; unmatched bases: 9. The CDR3 sequence is 15 residues long. Germline CDR1 reads MNHEY; CDR2 reads SVGAGI.

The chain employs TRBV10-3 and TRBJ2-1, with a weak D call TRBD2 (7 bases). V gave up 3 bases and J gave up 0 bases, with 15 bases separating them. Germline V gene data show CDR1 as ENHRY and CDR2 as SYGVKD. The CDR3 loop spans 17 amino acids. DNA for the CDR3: TGTGCCATCAGTGAAAGGCGGGGGCCCATCTCCTACAATGAGCAGTTCTTC. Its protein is CAISERRGPISYNEQFF.

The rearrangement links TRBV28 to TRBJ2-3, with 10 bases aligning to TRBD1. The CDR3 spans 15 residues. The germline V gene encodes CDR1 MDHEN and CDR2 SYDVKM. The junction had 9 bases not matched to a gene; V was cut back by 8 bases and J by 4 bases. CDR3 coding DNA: TGTGCCAGCGGGGCCCGGGACAGGGGTGCAGATACGCAGTATTTT. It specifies CASGARDRGADTQYF.

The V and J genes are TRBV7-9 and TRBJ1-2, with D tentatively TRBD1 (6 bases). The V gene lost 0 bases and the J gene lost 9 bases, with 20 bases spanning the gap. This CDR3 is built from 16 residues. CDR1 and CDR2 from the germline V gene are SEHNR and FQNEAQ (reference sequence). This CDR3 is CASSLAHGTHQGSYTF. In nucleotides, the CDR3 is TGTGCCAGCAGCTTAGCGCATGGGACACATCAAGGAAGCTACACCTTC.

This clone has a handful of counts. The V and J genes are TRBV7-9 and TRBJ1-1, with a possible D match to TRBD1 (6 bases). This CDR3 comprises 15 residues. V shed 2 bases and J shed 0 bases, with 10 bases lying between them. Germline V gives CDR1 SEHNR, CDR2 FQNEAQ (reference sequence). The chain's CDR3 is CASSLQDSLNTEAFF. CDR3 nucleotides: TGTGCCAGCAGCTTACAGGACAGCTTGAACACTGAAGCTTTCTTT.

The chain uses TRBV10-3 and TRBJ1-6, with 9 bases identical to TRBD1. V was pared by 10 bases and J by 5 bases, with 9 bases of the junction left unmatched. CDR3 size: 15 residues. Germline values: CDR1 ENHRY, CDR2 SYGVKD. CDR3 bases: TGTGCCACCTTCTCCGGACAGGGGAATAATTCACCCCTCCACTTT. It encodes CATFSGQGNNSPLHF.

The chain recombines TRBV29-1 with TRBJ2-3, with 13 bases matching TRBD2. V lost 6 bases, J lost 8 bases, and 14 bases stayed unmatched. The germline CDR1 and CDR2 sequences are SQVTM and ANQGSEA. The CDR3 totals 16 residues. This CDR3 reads CSVRRTSGGPTGTQYF. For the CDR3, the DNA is TGCAGCGTGCGGCGGACTAGCGGGGGACCCACCGGTACGCAGTATTTT.

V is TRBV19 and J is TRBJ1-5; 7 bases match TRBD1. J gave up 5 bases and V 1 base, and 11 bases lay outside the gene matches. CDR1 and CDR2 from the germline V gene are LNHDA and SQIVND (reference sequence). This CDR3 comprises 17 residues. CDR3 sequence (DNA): TGTGCCAGTAGTATAGTAGGAACAGGGGTTACGGATCAGCCCCAGCATTTT. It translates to CASSIVGTGVTDQPQHF.

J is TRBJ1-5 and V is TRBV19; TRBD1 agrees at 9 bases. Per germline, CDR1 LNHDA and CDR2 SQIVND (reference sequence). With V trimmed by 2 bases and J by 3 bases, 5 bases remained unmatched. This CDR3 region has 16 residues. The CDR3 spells CASSIKGQGFNQPQHF. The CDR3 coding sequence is TGTGCCAGTAGTATAAAGGGACAGGGTTTCAATCAGCCCCAGCATTTT. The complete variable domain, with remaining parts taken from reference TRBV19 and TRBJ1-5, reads DGGITQSPKYLFRKEGQNVTLSCEQNLNHDAMYWYRQDPGQGLRLIYYSQIVNDFQKGDIAEGYSVSREKKESFPLTVTSAQKNPTAFYLCASSIKGQGFNQPQHFGDGTRLSIL.

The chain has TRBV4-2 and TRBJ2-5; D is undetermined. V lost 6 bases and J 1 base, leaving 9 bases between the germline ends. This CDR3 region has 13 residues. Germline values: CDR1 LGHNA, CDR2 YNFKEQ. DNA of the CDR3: TGTGCCAGCAGTCCGACGGGCCAAGAGACCCAGTACTTC. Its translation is CASSPTGQETQYF.

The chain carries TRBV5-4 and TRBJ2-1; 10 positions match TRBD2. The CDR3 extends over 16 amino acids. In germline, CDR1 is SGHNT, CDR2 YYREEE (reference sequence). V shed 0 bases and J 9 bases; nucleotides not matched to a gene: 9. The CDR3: CASSLVPAGGPGEQFF. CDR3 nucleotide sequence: TGTGCCAGCAGCTTGGTCCCAGCGGGGGGGCCGGGTGAGCAGTTCTTC.

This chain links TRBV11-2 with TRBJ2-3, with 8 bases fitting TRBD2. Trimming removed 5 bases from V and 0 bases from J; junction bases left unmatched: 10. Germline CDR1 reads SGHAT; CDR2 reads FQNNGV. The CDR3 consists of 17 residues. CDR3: CASSPPGGTPSTDTQYF. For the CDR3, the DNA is TGTGCCAGCAGCCCCCCGGGGGGGACACCTAGCACAGATACGCAGTATTTT.